These T cell receptor beta chains were read from a single sample in a study of blood T cell repertoires in COVID-19. This table comes from immunoSEQ multiplex PCR, and its TCRdb copy is limited to in-frame clones, with some not included. The sample has about 250,000 clones; roughly 82% are singletons. The sample consisted of peripheral blood. These receptors all come from a woman in her 70s with acute or convalescent COVID-19. Both conserved end residues are part of each CDR3. The D gene is left open where the match is weak. Not every row has a clone size; where given, it reads once, few, many or a size class.

v_call	clone_size	d_call	j_call	cdr3_nt	cdr3_aa
TRBV6-6	.	TRBD1	TRBJ1-5	TGTGCCAGCAGTTACTCGGACAGGGGCGACAATCAGCCCCAGCATTTT	CASSYSDRGDNQPQHF
TRBV19	.	.	TRBJ2-5	TGTGCCAGTAGTATGGTTCCCTACCAGGGGACCCAGTACTTC	CASSMVPYQGTQYF
TRBV6-5	.	TRBD1	TRBJ2-7	TGTGCCAGCAGATCCCCGGGACAGGCTTCCTACGAGCAGTACTTC	CASRSPGQASYEQYF
TRBV5-1	once	TRBD1	TRBJ1-2	TGCGCCAGCAGCTATTCCCGGACAGGGGCCAATGGCTACACCTTC	CASSYSRTGANGYTF
TRBV5-6	.	TRBD1	TRBJ1-1	TGTGCCAGCAGCTCAGCCGGACAGGGGGCAACTGAAGCTTTCTTT	CASSSAGQGATEAFF
TRBV11-2	.	TRBD2	TRBJ2-7	TGTGCCAGCAGCTCGGGACTAGCGGCTTCCTACGAGCAGTACTTC	CASSSGLAASYEQYF
TRBV27	.	.	TRBJ2-1	TGTGCCAGCAGTCAACCCCTCACAGGGAGCTTCTACAATGAGCAGTTCTTC	CASSQPLTGSFYNEQFF
TRBV19	.	TRBD1	TRBJ1-1	TGTGCCAGTAGTATGGGGACAGCCCTGATGGAAGCTTTCTTT	CASSMGTALMEAFF
TRBV6-1	.	.	TRBJ1-5	TGTGCCAGCAGTGAATACGGGAGTGGGAATCAGCCCCAGCATTTT	CASSEYGSGNQPQHF
TRBV5-4	.	TRBD2	TRBJ2-1	TGTGCCAGCAGCTTGGTTGCGGCTAGCGGGGACAATGAGCAGTTCTTC	CASSLVAASGDNEQFF
TRBV27	once	.	TRBJ1-1	TGTGCCAGCAGTTTGACAGGAAGGATGAACACTGAAGCTTTCTTT	CASSLTGRMNTEAFF
TRBV24-1	.	.	TRBJ2-1	TGTGCCACCAGTGATTTTACAGGCAGTCACTTGGACAATGAGCAGTTCTTC	CATSDFTGSHLDNEQFF
TRBV10-1	.	TRBD1	TRBJ1-1	TGCGCCAGCATGCGGGACAGAAACACTGAAGCTTTCTTT	CASMRDRNTEAFF
TRBV7-2	few	.	TRBJ2-3	TGTGCCAGCAGCACCTATCGGGATACGCAGTATTTT	CASSTYRDTQYF
TRBV6-5	few	.	TRBJ1-2	TGTGCCAGCAGTCAAAATACCGGGGATTTATGGCGCTACACCTTC	CASSQNTGDLWRYTF
TRBV3-1/TRBV3-2	.	.	TRBJ2-7	TGTGCCAGCAGCCAAGTAACCAACCGAGCCGAGCAGTACTTC	CASSQVTNRAEQYF
TRBV18	.	.	TRBJ2-7	TGTGCCAGCTCACCTACCAACCCCACGGCCTACGAGCAGTACTTC	CASSPTNPTAYEQYF
TRBV2	.	.	TRBJ2-6	TGTGCCAGCAGCACAACGGGAGTCTCTGGGGCCAACGTCCTGACTTTC	CASSTTGVSGANVLTF
TRBV6-5	.	.	TRBJ1-1	TGTGCCAGCAGTTACTCCGGGGATTACACTGAAGCTTTCTTT	CASSYSGDYTEAFF
TRBV11-3	.	.	TRBJ1-2	TGTGCCAGCAGCTTATCAGGGTCAGGCTACACCTTC	CASSLSGSGYTF
TRBV6-5	.	TRBD1	TRBJ1-1	TGTGCCAGCAGTCGGGACAGGGTGAATGCTGAAGCTTTCTTT	CASSRDRVNAEAFF
TRBV19	.	TRBD1	TRBJ2-5	TGTGCCAGTAGTGCCCCCGACAGGGGCAAGGAGACCCAGTACTTC	CASSAPDRGKETQYF
TRBV29-1	once	TRBD1	TRBJ1-2	TGCAGCGTTGAAGAAGTCAAACAGGGGGTATATGGCTACACCTTC	CSVEEVKQGVYGYTF
TRBV5-1	.	TRBD1	TRBJ1-6	TGCGCCAGCAGCTTCTATCCGACAGGGAGTGGATCACCCCTCCACTTT	CASSFYPTGSGSPLHF
TRBV6-2/TRBV6-3	.	.	TRBJ2-1	TGTGCCAGCAGTTACGAGGCCCGCAATGAGCAGTTCTTC	CASSYEARNEQFF
TRBV7-2	.	.	TRBJ1-1	TGTGCCAGCAGCGCCCTGGACTCTACCACTGAAGCTTTCTTT	CASSALDSTTEAFF
TRBV10-2	.	.	TRBJ1-5	TGCGCCAGCAGTGAAGTGGCCCCCGGCGGAAGCAATCAGCCCCAGCATTTT	CASSEVAPGGSNQPQHF
TRBV19	.	.	TRBJ1-1	TGTGCCAGTAGTCCCCTGCCGAGCTATGGAGGGAGCACTGAAGCTTTCTTT	CASSPLPSYGGSTEAFF
TRBV6-5	.	.	TRBJ1-1	TGTGCCAGCGTTGGACTATCTTGGAACACTGAAGCTTTCTTT	CASVGLSWNTEAFF
TRBV2	.	.	TRBJ1-1	TGTGCCAGCAGTGAAGATCTGGACTACACTGAAGCTTTCTTT	CASSEDLDYTEAFF
TRBV27	.	.	TRBJ1-1	TGTGCCAGCAGTTTATCCCTGATCCAAACAGGGTCCCCCACTGAAGCTTTCTTT	CASSLSLIQTGSPTEAFF
TRBV5-8	.	.	TRBJ2-1	TGTGCCAGCAGCTCGCAGGGTTACCAGCAGTTCTTC	CASSSQGYQQFF